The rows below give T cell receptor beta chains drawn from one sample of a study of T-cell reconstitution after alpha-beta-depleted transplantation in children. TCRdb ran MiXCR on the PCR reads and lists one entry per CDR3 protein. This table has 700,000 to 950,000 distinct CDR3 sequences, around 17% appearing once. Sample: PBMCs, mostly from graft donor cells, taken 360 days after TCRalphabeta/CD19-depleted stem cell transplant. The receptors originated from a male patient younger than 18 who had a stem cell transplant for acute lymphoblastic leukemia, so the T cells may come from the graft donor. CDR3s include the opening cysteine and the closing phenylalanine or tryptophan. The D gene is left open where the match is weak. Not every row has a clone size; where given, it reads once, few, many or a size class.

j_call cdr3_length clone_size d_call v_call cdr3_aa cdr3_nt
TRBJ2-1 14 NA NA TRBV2 CASSEEFSYNEQFF TGTGCCAGCAGTGAAGAATTCTCCTACAATGAGCAGTTCTTC
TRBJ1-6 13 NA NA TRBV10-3 CAISADGNSPLHF TGTGCCATCAGCGCCGATGGAAATTCACCCCTCCACTTT
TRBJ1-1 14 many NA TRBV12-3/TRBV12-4 CASSEKWRNTEAFF TGTGCCAGCAGCGAAAAATGGAGGAACACTGAAGCTTTCTTT
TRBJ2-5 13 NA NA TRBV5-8 CASSWVDGETQYF TGTGCCAGCAGCTGGGTGGACGGGGAGACCCAGTACTTC
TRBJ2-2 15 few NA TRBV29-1 CSVATGVSNTGELFF TGCAGCGTAGCGACCGGTGTCTCGAACACCGGGGAGCTGTTTTTT
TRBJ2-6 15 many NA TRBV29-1 CSVVSPRSGANVLTF TGCAGCGTTGTCTCCCCTCGCTCTGGGGCCAACGTCCTGACTTTC
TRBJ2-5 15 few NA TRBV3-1 CASTFQTALQETQYF TGTGCCAGCACCTTCCAGACAGCTTTGCAAGAGACCCAGTACTTC
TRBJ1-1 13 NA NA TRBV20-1 CSARSGGPMGAFF TGCAGTGCCCGGTCCGGGGGCCCGATGGGAGCTTTCTTT
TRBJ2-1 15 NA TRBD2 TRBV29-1 CSAGGKRAFYNEQFF TGCAGCGCCGGGGGGAAGCGGGCCTTCTACAATGAGCAGTTCTTC
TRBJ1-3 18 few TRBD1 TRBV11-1 CASSLARMGQGSGNTIYF TGTGCCAGCAGCTTAGCGCGAATGGGACAGGGCTCGGGAAACACCATATATTTT
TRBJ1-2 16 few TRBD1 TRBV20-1 CSASRQGWSLGYGYTF TGCAGTGCTTCCAGACAGGGTTGGAGCCTTGGCTATGGCTACACCTTC
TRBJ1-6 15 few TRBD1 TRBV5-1 CASSPGGDYNSPLHF TGCGCCAGCAGCCCAGGGGGTGATTATAATTCACCCCTCCACTTT
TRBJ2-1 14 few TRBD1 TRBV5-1 CASSFWTGAFGQFF TGCGCCAGCAGCTTTTGGACAGGGGCATTTGGGCAGTTCTTC
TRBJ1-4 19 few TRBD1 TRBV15 CATSRPWTGTGWYDEKLFF TGTGCCACCAGCAGACCTTGGACCGGGACAGGGTGGTATGATGAAAAACTGTTTTTT
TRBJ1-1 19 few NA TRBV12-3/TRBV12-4 CASSLALRGVGIRRTEAFF TGTGCCAGCAGTTTAGCGTTACGCGGAGTGGGGATCCGTCGCACTGAAGCTTTCTTT
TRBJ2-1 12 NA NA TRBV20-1 CSARGTGAEQFF TGCAGTGCTAGGGGTACAGGCGCTGAGCAGTTCTTC
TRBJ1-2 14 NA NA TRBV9 CASSVDRQANGYTF TGTGCCAGCAGCGTAGATAGACAGGCGAATGGCTACACCTTC
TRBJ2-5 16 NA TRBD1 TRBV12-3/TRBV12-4 CASSFHRQGGQETQYF TGTGCCAGCAGTTTTCATCGACAGGGTGGGCAAGAGACCCAGTACTTC
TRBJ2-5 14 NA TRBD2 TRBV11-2 CASSLGRVEETQYF TGTGCCAGCAGCCTAGGGAGGGTTGAAGAGACCCAGTACTTC
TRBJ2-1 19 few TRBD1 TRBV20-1 CSASTGGSFSLAYYNEQFF TGCAGTGCTTCCACAGGGGGCAGCTTTTCTTTAGCTTACTACAATGAGCAGTTCTTC
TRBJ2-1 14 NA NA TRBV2 CASKGASSYNEQFF TGTGCCAGCAAAGGGGCGAGCTCCTACAATGAGCAGTTCTTC
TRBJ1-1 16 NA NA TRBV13 CASSLGLRGGSTEAFF TGTGCCAGCAGCTTAGGCCTCAGGGGAGGGAGCACTGAAGCTTTCTTT
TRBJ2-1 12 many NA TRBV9 CASRGRGYEQFF TGTGCCAGCAGAGGTAGGGGCTATGAGCAGTTCTTC
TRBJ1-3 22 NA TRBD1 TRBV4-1 CASSQVPKRWDRVLGSGNTIYF TGCGCCAGCAGCCAAGTGCCTAAGAGGTGGGACAGGGTCCTCGGCTCTGGAAACACCATATATTTT
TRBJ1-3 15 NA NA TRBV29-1 CSVDVGGFSGNTIYF TGCAGCGTTGACGTGGGGGGCTTCTCTGGAAACACCATATATTTT
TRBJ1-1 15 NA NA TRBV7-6 CASSLVRSQNTEAFF TGTGCCAGCAGCTTAGTCAGGTCGCAGAACACTGAAGCTTTCTTT
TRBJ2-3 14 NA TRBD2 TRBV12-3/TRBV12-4 CASSSSGRGNTQYF TGTGCCAGCAGTTCTAGCGGGAGGGGAAATACGCAGTATTTT
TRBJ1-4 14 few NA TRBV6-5 CASSFWETNEKLFF TGTGCCAGCAGTTTCTGGGAGACTAATGAAAAACTGTTTTTT
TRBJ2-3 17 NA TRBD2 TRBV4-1 CASSQFGTSGGLDAQYF TGCGCCAGCAGCCAATTCGGGACTAGCGGGGGCTTAGATGCGCAGTATTTT
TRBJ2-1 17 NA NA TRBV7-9 CASSSSPGQRTYNEQFF TGTGCCAGCAGCTCGAGTCCTGGCCAGCGAACCTACAATGAGCAGTTCTTC
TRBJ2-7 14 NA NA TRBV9 CASSVELGTYEQYF TGTGCCAGCAGCGTAGAACTGGGTACCTACGAGCAGTACTTC
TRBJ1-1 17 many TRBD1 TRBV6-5 CASISRTGDVVSTEAFF TGTGCCAGCATTTCCAGGACAGGGGATGTCGTAAGCACTGAAGCTTTCTTT
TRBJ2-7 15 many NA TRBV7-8 CASSLAGGGPYEQYF TGTGCCAGCAGCTTAGCGGGAGGGGGCCCCTACGAGCAGTACTTC
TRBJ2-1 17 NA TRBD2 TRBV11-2 CASNPIPGTRSYNEQFF TGTGCCAGCAATCCAATTCCCGGGACTAGGTCGTACAATGAGCAGTTCTTC
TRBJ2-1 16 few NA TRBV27 CASRKDLGGGYNEQFF TGTGCCAGCAGGAAGGACCTTGGTGGGGGTTACAATGAGCAGTTCTTC
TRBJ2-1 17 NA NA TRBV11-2 CASSNAPGTVIYNEQFF TGTGCCAGCAGCAACGCCCCCGGGACTGTGATCTACAATGAGCAGTTCTTC
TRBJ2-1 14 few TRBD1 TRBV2 CASRRMTGDNEQFF TGTGCCAGCAGGCGGATGACAGGGGACAATGAGCAGTTCTTC
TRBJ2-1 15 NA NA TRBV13 CASSSTWESYNEQFF TGTGCCAGCAGCTCCACGTGGGAATCCTACAATGAGCAGTTCTTC
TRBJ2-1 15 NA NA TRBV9 CASSVEETGYNEQFF TGTGCCAGCAGCGTAGAGGAGACAGGATACAATGAGCAGTTCTTC
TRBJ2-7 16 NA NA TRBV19 CASSIHREHLAYEQYF TGTGCCAGTAGTATCCATCGGGAACATCTAGCCTACGAGCAGTACTTC
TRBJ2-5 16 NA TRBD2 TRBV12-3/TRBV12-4 CASSFGLAETQETQYF TGTGCCAGCAGTTTTGGGCTAGCGGAGACACAAGAGACCCAGTACTTC
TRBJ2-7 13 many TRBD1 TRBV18 CASSPGQLYEQYF TGTGCCAGCTCACCGGGACAGCTTTACGAGCAGTACTTC
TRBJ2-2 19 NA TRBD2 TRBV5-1 CASSLPSGLAGLGTGELFF TGCGCCAGCAGCCTCCCTTCCGGACTAGCGGGACTTGGGACCGGGGAGCTGTTTTTT
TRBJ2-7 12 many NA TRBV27 CASSLTGLGQYF TGTGCCAGCAGTTTAACAGGTCTCGGGCAGTACTTC
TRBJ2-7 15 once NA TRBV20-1 CSARSKSLGAYEQYF TGCAGTGCTAGGTCCAAAAGCCTAGGGGCCTACGAGCAGTACTTC